The table lists the clone carrying this T cell receptor beta chain with a few counts. Its antigen is unidentified. The CDR3 is made up of 16 amino acids. The germline gives CDR1 SGHRS, CDR2 YFSETQ. The V and J ends lost 0 bases and 10 bases, in that order; junction bases with no gene match: 13. Purified naive CD4+ T cells were depleted of CD25+ Tregs. A single record per CDR3 protein comes from TCRdb applying MiXCR to the 5' RACE reads. The sample includes approximately 37,000 distinct CDR3 sequences, over 15% of them seen just once. Notes on the study in general: Tumor memory CD4+ T cell TCR gene usage clustered with blood and lymph node memory CD4+ cells and lymph node naive CD4+ cells.

The chain links TRBV5-1 to TRBJ2-1; 7 nucleotides align to TRBD2. Sequenced input: naive CD4+ T cells sorted from a lymph node. Subset here: naive CD4+ T cells, CD4+CD45RA+CD25-. This TCR was recovered from a female donor with breast cancer. The CDR3 spells CASSLEGGPWGEEQFF. The CDR3, as DNA: TGCGCCAGCAGCTTGGAGGGAGGGCCTTGGGGGGAGGAGCAGTTCTTC.